The next 25 T cell receptor beta chains were all read from a single sample in a study of T cell responses to AZD1222 COVID-19 vaccine. Sequencing was performed with immunoSEQ multiplex PCR; in TCRdb, only in-frame clones are kept and a portion is missing. In the table there are 150,000 or so clones, 75% to 90% of which are singletons. This sample comprised peripheral blood, obtained 28 days after the second dose of the MenACWY control vaccine. These receptors originate from an adult who received the MenACWY meningococcal vaccine as a control.

The chain uses TRBV5-8 and TRBJ2-5; no definite D call. Trimming pared 5 bases from V and 2 bases from J, leaving 10 bases between. The V gene's germline CDR1 is SGHTS and CDR2 YDEGEE. The CDR3 has 13 amino acids. Here the CDR3 reads CASRSRPQETQYF. CDR3 nucleotide sequence: TGTGCCAGCAGGTCACGACCGCAAGAGACCCAGTACTTC.

The chain combines TRBV21-1 with TRBJ1-1; the table calls TRBD1, which could not be checked here. TRBV21-1 is listed as a pseudogene. The CDR3 spans 16 residues. The CDR3 is CASSKIRRGSNTEAFF. The CDR3 nucleotides read TGTGCCAGCAGCAAAATCCGCAGGGGCTCGAACACTGAAGCTTTCTTT.

The chain uses TRBV19 and TRBJ1-5, with D unresolved. Germline values: CDR1 LNHDA, CDR2 SQIVND (reference sequence). The CDR3 length is 14 residues. The germline V and J ends were trimmed by 7 bases and 1 base, with 11 bases remaining between them. CDR3 loop: CASNWIGSNQPQHF. CDR3 nucleotides: TGTGCCAGTAACTGGATAGGCAGCAATCAGCCCCAGCATTTT.

This chain connects TRBV28 to TRBJ1-6; 7 bases are shared with TRBD1. Germline trimming cut 4 bases from V and 6 bases from J; bases unmatched to any gene: 9. CDR1 and CDR2 (germline): MDHEN, SYDVKM. This CDR3 is built from 16 residues. DNA of the CDR3: TGTGCCAGCAGTTCTAGAACAGGGGTAGTTAATTCACCCCTCCACTTT. Encoded protein: CASSSRTGVVNSPLHF. Full variable domain (remainder filled in from reference TRBV28 and TRBJ1-6): DVKVTQSSRYLVKRTGEKVFLECVQDMDHENMFWYRQDPGLGLRLIYFSYDVKMKEKGDIPEGYSVSREKKERFSLILESASTNQTSMYLCASSSRTGVVNSPLHFGNGTRLTVT.

V gene TRBV18 combines with J gene TRBJ2-1; D is uncertain. CDR1 is KGHSH, CDR2 LQKENI, per germline. V lost 2 bases and J lost 0, with 8 bases in between. This CDR3 has 15 amino acids. As DNA, the CDR3 is TGTGCCAGCTCACCAATGGTTGGCTCCTACAATGAGCAGTTCTTC. It codes for CASSPMVGSYNEQFF.

The chain employs TRBV12-3 or TRBV12-4 and TRBJ1-2; no definite D call. This CDR3 has 13 amino acids. V dropped 3 bases and J dropped 5 bases, with 10 bases sitting between them. The CDR3 DNA reads TGTGCCAGCAGTTTCATGGACCTTTATGGCTACACCTTC. Amino acids: CASSFMDLYGYTF.

The J gene is TRBJ2-5, the V gene TRBV6-6; 7 bases map to TRBD2. Trimming removed 0 bases from V and 2 bases from J; junction bases left unmatched: 6. Germline V gene sequence: CDR1 MNHNY, CDR2 SVGAGI (reference sequence). The CDR3 spans 16 residues. The CDR3 sequence is CASSYSIREAQETQYF. CDR3 nucleotides: TGTGCCAGCAGTTACTCGATTCGGGAGGCACAAGAGACCCAGTACTTC.

The chain has TRBV10-3 and TRBJ2-7; 10 positions agree with TRBD2. The germline V gene has CDR1 ENHRY and CDR2 SYGVKD. V gave up 10 bases and J gave up 3 bases; unmatched junction bases: 9. The CDR3 has 14 amino acids. CDR3 nucleotides: TGTGCCACGCTCTCCGGGACTAGCGACTACGAGCAGTACTTC. This codes for CATLSGTSDYEQYF.

The V gene is TRBV4-3, the J gene TRBJ2-7; TRBD2 agrees at 7 bases. The CDR3 extends over 14 amino acids. CDR1 is LGHNA and CDR2 is YSLEER in the germline V gene. The junction had 11 bases not matched to a gene; V was cut back by 6 bases and J by 6 bases. The CDR3 region is CASSPRGGDSEQYF. The CDR3 DNA reads as TGCGCCAGCAGTCCTAGGGGAGGGGATTCCGAGCAGTACTTC.

The rearrangement links TRBV11-2 to TRBJ2-3; TRBD2 agrees at 13 bases. V shed 1 base and J 3 bases; nucleotides not matched to a gene: 10. Germline CDR1 SGHAT, CDR2 FQNNGV. The CDR3 covers 19 residues. The CDR3 sequence: CASSLARSTSGRATDTQYF. The CDR3 DNA follows: TGTGCCAGCAGCTTAGCCCGCTCTACTAGCGGGAGGGCTACAGATACGCAGTATTTT.

The chain carries TRBV10-3 and TRBJ1-2, with 12 bases fitting TRBD1. Trimming removed 2 bases from V and 8 bases from J; junction bases left unmatched: 9. Per germline, CDR1 ENHRY and CDR2 SYGVKD. CDR3 length: 16 residues. As DNA, the CDR3 is TGTGCCATCAGTGAGACCGCGGGACAGGGGGCGCAGGGCTACACCTTC. It encodes CAISETAGQGAQGYTF.

This rearrangement joins TRBV24-1 to TRBJ2-1; no reliable D call. The germline V and J ends were trimmed by 6 bases and 4 bases, with 9 bases remaining between them. The CDR3 contains 13 residues. The germline V gene encodes CDR1 KGHDR and CDR2 SFDVKD. The CDR3 DNA reads as TGTGCCACCAGTCCGGGTTCGTACAATGAGCAGTTCTTC. This gives the protein CATSPGSYNEQFF.

The chain links TRBV7-2 to TRBJ1-3; 7 bases line up with TRBD1. With 2 bases clipped from V and 4 bases from J, the junction kept 2 bases outside the gene matches. Germline V gene data show CDR1 as SGHTA and CDR2 as FQGNSA. The CDR3 has 14 residues. Written as DNA, the CDR3 is TGTGCCAGCAGCTTAACAGGGGACGGAAACACCATATATTTT. Translated, it gives CASSLTGDGNTIYF.

Notes on this clone: One junction end does not reproduce the germline sequence, and a read error may be involved. The gene calls are TRBV10-1 and TRBJ1-1; D may be TRBD1 (6 bases). This CDR3 has 13 amino acids. Germline V CDR1 and CDR2: WNHNN, SYGVQD (reference sequence). CDR3: CATSRGANTEAFF. The CDR3 DNA reads TGCGCCACCAGTAGGGGGGCGAACACTGAAGCTTTCTTT.

This rearrangement joins TRBV5-6 to TRBJ1-6; no reliable D call. V shed 6 bases and J shed 9 bases, with 19 bases lying between them. This CDR3 spans 15 amino acids. Germline V gene data show CDR1 as SGHDT and CDR2 as YYEEEE. CDR3 protein: CASTVGSKEGSPLHF. As DNA, the CDR3 is TGTGCCAGCACCGTAGGTTCGAAAGAAGGTTCACCCCTCCACTTT.

Turning to this clone: At one of its ends the junction is not consistent with the germline gene, which may arise from a read error. The chain couples TRBV6-5 to TRBJ2-7; no firm D call. The CDR3 runs to 12 residues. Germline lookup yields CDR1 MNHEY and CDR2 SVGAGI. CDR3 sequence (DNA): TGTGCCAGCAGTTACAACGGCTACCAGCAGTACTTC. Protein product: CASSYNGYQQYF.

The chain is built from TRBV5-1 and TRBJ1-1, with 8 bases lining up with TRBD1. Looked up from germline, CDR1 is SGHRS and CDR2 is YFSETQ. CDR3 length equals 17 residues. V lost 0 bases, J lost 7 bases, and 14 bases stayed unmatched. The CDR3, as DNA: TGCGCCAGCAGCTTGGGGACAGGGAATGGGGTGACGATTGAAGCTTTCTTT. It is translated as CASSLGTGNGVTIEAFF.

This sequence joins TRBV12-3 or TRBV12-4 and TRBJ1-1; D unresolved. The CDR3 spans 11 residues. V was trimmed by 6 bases and J by 5 bases, leaving 7 bases between them. The CDR3 is CASSPMTEAFF. In DNA, the CDR3 is TGTGCCAGCAGCCCAATGACTGAAGCTTTCTTT.

The chain employs TRBV14 and TRBJ1-5, with TRBD1 as a possible D gene (5 bases). This CDR3 is 13 amino acids long. CDR1 and CDR2 (germline): SGHDN, FVKESK. V was clipped by 4 bases and J by 9 bases, with 13 bases between them. The CDR3 nucleotides are TGTGCCAGCAGCCTGGGGACTGCTAGGCCCCAGCATTTT. Residues: CASSLGTARPQHF. Complete variable domain (other parts from reference TRBV14 and TRBJ1-5): EAGVTQFPSHSVIEKGQTVTLRCDPISGHDNLYWYRRVMGKEIKFLLHFVKESKQDESGMPNNRFLAERTGGTYSTLKVQPAELEDSGVYFCASSLGTARPQHFGDGTRLSIL.

The chain recombines TRBV30 with TRBJ1-6; 8 bases line up with TRBD1. With 5 bases clipped from V and 8 bases from J, the junction kept 5 bases outside the gene matches. Germline lookup yields CDR1 GTSNPN and CDR2 SVGIG (reference sequence). This CDR3 has 13 residues. The CDR3 DNA reads as TGTGCCTGGGCCGGACAGGGCGATTCACCCCTCCACTTT. Translation gives CAWAGQGDSPLHF.

V gene TRBV5-1 combines with J gene TRBJ1-2, with 8 nucleotides matching TRBD1. The CDR3 covers 15 residues. Losses at the gene ends were 4 bases for V and 7 bases for J; bases not matched to a gene: 12. CDR1 and CDR2 (germline): SGHRS, YFSETQ. The CDR3, as DNA: TGCGCCAGCAGCCTATTGACAGGGGAGCAAGGTGGCTACACCTTC. This gives the protein CASSLLTGEQGGYTF.

The chain joins TRBV9 to TRBJ2-5, with D perhaps TRBD1 or TRBD2 (5 bases each). In germline, CDR1 is SGDLS, CDR2 YYNGEE. This CDR3 is built from 15 residues. Trimming took off 0 bases at V and 5 bases at J, with 14 bases between the two ends. CDR3 sequence (DNA): TGTGCCAGCAGCGTAGATAGAGGCAGGGAGGAGACCCAGTACTTC. Amino acids: CASSVDRGREETQYF.

The CDR3 DNA reads TGTGCCAGCTCACCACCGGGAGAGGGGGTTTTTCAGCCCCAGCATTTT. Translated: CASSPPGEGVFQPQHF. The chain recombines TRBV18 with TRBJ1-5; D is possibly TRBD1 (6 bases). Germline V gene sequence: CDR1 KGHSH, CDR2 LQKENI. Trimming left V 0 bases short and J 6 bases short, with 15 bases between. The CDR3 runs 16 residues.

The rearrangement joins TRBV15 to TRBJ1-4; tentative D call: TRBD1 (6 bases). V was shortened by 0 bases and J by 8 bases, with 10 bases between the two germline ends. CDR1 and CDR2 from the germline V gene are LNHNV and YYDKDF (reference sequence). The CDR3 is made up of 14 amino acids. The DNA for the CDR3 is TGTGCCACCAGCAGAGATCAACAGGGAGAAAAACTGTTTTTT. Its translation is CATSRDQQGEKLFF.

The chain employs TRBV18 and TRBJ2-2; D possibly corresponds to TRBD1 (6 bases). Germline V gene lookup returns CDR1 KGHSH and CDR2 LQKENI. Trimming removed 3 bases at V and 3 bases at J, with 14 bases between. The CDR3 sequence is 16 residues long. As DNA, the CDR3 is TGTGCCAGCTCACCCCAAGGAGACAGGTACACCGGGGAGCTGTTTTTT. Amino acids: CASSPQGDRYTGELFF.